The rows below give T cell receptor beta chains drawn from one sample of a study of shared clonotypes between healthy human individuals. The table came from immunoSEQ multiplex PCR; TCRdb's copy has only in-frame clones and leaves some out. The sample records around 500,000 clones, roughly 78% being singletons. Sample: PBMCs. These receptors originate from a woman aged 40 to 49 in good health. Some clones in this sample may be carry-over from other donors' samples. The CDR3 runs from the conserved cysteine through the conserved F or W. D genes are given only for firm matches. Part of the rows lack a size; the others show once, few, many or a class for expanded clones.

J	V	D	size	DNA	CDR3
TRBJ2-3	TRBV7-6	TRBD2	-	TGTGCCAGCAGCCCCGGGACTAGCGGGAGGGTGGATACGCAGTATTTT	CASSPGTSGRVDTQYF
TRBJ2-2	TRBV18	TRBD1	-	TGTGCCAGCTCACCTTTTAGACAGGGCGCCGGGGAGCTGTTTTTT	CASSPFRQGAGELFF
TRBJ2-3	TRBV27	TRBD1	-	TGTGCCAGCACGGACAGGGGGAAAGATACGCAGTATTTT	CASTDRGKDTQYF
TRBJ2-3	TRBV9	-	-	TGTGCCAGCAGCGGGATGGGGGAGAGCACAGATACGCAGTATTTT	CASSGMGESTDTQYF
TRBJ1-2	TRBV9	-	-	TGTGCCAGCAGCGTAGACGGGATAGATGGCTACACCTTC	CASSVDGIDGYTF
TRBJ1-4	TRBV2	-	once	TGTGCCAGCAGTGGTTCAGAATTTGCAACTAATGAAAAACTGTTTTTT	CASSGSEFATNEKLFF
TRBJ2-3	TRBV2	TRBD2	-	TGTGCCAGCAGTGAAATAGCGGGGGTTAGCACAGATACGCAGTATTTT	CASSEIAGVSTDTQYF
TRBJ2-3	TRBV15	TRBD2	many	TGTGCCACCAGTATCGGCGGGGGGGAGGCAGATACGCAGTATTTT	CATSIGGGEADTQYF
TRBJ1-1	TRBV6-5	-	-	TGTGCCAGCAGCCGACCCGAGGATGACACTGAAGCTTTCTTT	CASSRPEDDTEAFF
TRBJ1-2	TRBV30	-	-	TGTGCCTGGAGTCAAGGGGTAAACTATGGCTACACCTTC	CAWSQGVNYGYTF
TRBJ2-7	TRBV30	-	few	TGTGCCTTCACCGCCGCCGGCTACGAGCAGTACTTC	CAFTAAGYEQYF
TRBJ2-3	TRBV5-4	-	-	TGTGCCAGCAGTCAGGACAGCACAGATACGCAGTATTTT	CASSQDSTDTQYF
TRBJ1-1	TRBV18	-	-	TGTGCCAGCTCATTACAGGGTGTGGACACTGAAGCTTTCTTT	CASSLQGVDTEAFF
TRBJ2-7	TRBV5-1	-	-	TGCGCCAGCAGCTCAGGTGGGACCCTTAAGGAGCAGTACTTC	CASSSGGTLKEQYF
TRBJ1-2	TRBV15	TRBD1	-	TGTGCCACCAGCAGAAGACAGGGGGCTAATGGCTACACCTTC	CATSRRQGANGYTF
TRBJ1-4	TRBV7-9	-	-	TGTGCCAGCAGCTCAACAGGGTTATTAGATGAAAAACTGTTTTTT	CASSSTGLLDEKLFF
TRBJ1-5	TRBV11-3	-	-	TGTGCCAGCAGCTTATATTACACATCGAAGGGCGACAGGACCAATCAGCCCCAGCATTTT	CASSLYYTSKGDRTNQPQHF
TRBJ2-7	TRBV6-1	-	few	TGTGCCAGCACACTAGGGCTTTATGGCGAGCAGTACTTC	CASTLGLYGEQYF
TRBJ2-1	TRBV4-1	-	-	TGCGCCAGCAGCCCCCCTCTCTCTGGGGTGAATGAGCAGTTCTTC	CASSPPLSGVNEQFF
TRBJ1-5	TRBV2	TRBD1	-	TGTGCCAGCAGTGGGGAGGGACAGACTTTTTCCAGCAATCAGCCCCAGCATTTT	CASSGEGQTFSSNQPQHF
TRBJ1-1	TRBV19	-	-	TGTGCCAGTAGTATTCTCACGGACCCAAACACTGAAGCTTTCTTT	CASSILTDPNTEAFF
TRBJ2-7	TRBV5-4	TRBD2	-	TGTGCCAGCAGCTCGGGACTAGCGGGAGGAGGGTACGAGCAGTACTTC	CASSSGLAGGGYEQYF
TRBJ2-1	TRBV2	-	medium-sized	TGTGCCAGACTACTAGGGGCGGGCAATGAGCAGTTCTTC	CARLLGAGNEQFF
TRBJ2-1	TRBV29-1	-	-	TGCAGCGTTGAAAACTACTCCTACAATGAGCAGTTCTTC	CSVENYSYNEQFF
TRBJ2-7	TRBV21-1	-	-	TGTGCCAGCAGCAAAGCGAGCCTCTACGAGCAGTACTTC	CASSKASLYEQYF
TRBJ2-3	TRBV7-9	TRBD2	-	TGTGCCAGCAGCTTAGATCTGGGGGGAGGGAGTCCAGATACGCAGTATTTT	CASSLDLGGGSPDTQYF
TRBJ1-4	TRBV2	TRBD1	-	TGTGCCAGCAGTGATAACAGGGGGAATGAAAAACTGTTTTTT	CASSDNRGNEKLFF
TRBJ1-2	TRBV2	-	-	TGTGCCAGCAGTGAAGCTCCGGACCCGCCGGGCTACACCTTC	CASSEAPDPPGYTF
TRBJ2-3	TRBV7-3	-	-	TGTGCCAGCACCCCCTCCGGGTCAGATACGCAGTATTTT	CASTPSGSDTQYF